Detailed here is one T cell receptor beta chain. These data come from a study of shared clonotypes between healthy human individuals. The CDR3 runs to 14 residues. The V end was cut by 4 bases, the J end by 4 bases, with 11 bases between. Germline CDR1 reads SGHAT; CDR2 reads FQNNGV. Profiled with immunoSEQ multiplex PCR; TCRdb holds only in-frame clones, not every one. The sample contains some 1 million clones, roughly 70% of which appear only once. The chain couples TRBV11-2 to TRBJ2-1; D could derive from TRBD1 or TRBD2 (5 bases each). The clonotype originates from a man between 18 and 35 years old in good health. Sequenced material: memory CD4+ T cells sorted from blood. The subset was: CD45RA-negative fraction. The CDR3 sequence is CASSSGTGYNEQFF. The CDR3 region has the DNA TGTGCCAGCAGCTCCGGGACCGGATACAATGAGCAGTTCTTC. Filled out from reference TRBV11-2 and TRBJ2-1, the complete variable domain reads EAGVAQSPRYKIIEKRQSVAFWCNPISGHATLYWYQQILGQGPKLLIQFQNNGVVDDSQLPKDRFSAERLKGVDSTLKIQPAKLEDSAVYLCASSSGTGYNEQFFGPGTRLTVL.